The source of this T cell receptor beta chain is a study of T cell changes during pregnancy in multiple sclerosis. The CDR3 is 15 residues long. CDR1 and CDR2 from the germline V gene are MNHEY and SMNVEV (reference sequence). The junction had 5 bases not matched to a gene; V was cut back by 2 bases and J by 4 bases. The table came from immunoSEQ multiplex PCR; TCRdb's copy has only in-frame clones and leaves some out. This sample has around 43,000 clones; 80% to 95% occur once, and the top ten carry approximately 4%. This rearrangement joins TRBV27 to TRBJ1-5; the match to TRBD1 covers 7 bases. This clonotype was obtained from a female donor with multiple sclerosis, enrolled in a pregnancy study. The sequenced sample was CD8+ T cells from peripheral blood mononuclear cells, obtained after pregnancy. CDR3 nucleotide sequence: TGTGCCAGCAGTTTAAGGGCCAGGGGGAATCAGCCCCAGCATTTT. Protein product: CASSLRARGNQPQHF.